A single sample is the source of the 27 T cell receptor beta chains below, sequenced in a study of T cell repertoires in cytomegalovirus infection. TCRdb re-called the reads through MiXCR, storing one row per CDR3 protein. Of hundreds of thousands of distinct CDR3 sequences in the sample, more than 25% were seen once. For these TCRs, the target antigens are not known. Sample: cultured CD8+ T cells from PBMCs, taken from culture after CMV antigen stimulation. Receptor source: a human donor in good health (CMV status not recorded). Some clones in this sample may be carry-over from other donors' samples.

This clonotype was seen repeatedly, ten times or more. CDR3 sequence reads: CASSLRSFGPEAFF. The CDR3 nucleotides are TGTGCCAGCAGCTTAAGGTCATTCGGGCCTGAAGCTTTCTTT. This sequence joins TRBV7-2 and TRBJ1-1; D is ambiguous. CDR3 size: 14 residues. The V end was cut by 2 bases, the J end by 6 bases, with 13 bases between. In germline, CDR1 is SGHTA, CDR2 FQGNSA. Combining the CDR3 with reference TRBV7-2 and TRBJ1-1 gives the whole variable domain GAGVSQSPSNKVTEKGKDVELRCDPISGHTALYWYRQSLGQGLEFLIYFQGNSAPDKSGLPSDRFSAERTGGSVSTLTIQRTQQEDSAVYLCASSLRSFGPEAFFGQGTRLTVV.

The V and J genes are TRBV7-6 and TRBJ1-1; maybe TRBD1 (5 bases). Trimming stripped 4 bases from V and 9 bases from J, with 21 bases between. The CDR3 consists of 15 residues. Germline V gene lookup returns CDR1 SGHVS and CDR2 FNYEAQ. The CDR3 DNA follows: TGTGCCAGCAGCTCACGCCGTGGGGCAAAAGAAAAAGCTTTCTTT. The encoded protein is CASSSRRGAKEKAFF.

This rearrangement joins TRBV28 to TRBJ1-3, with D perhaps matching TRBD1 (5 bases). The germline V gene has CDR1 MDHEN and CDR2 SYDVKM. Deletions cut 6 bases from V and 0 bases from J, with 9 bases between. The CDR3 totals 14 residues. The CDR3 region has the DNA TGTGCCAGCAGATTGACAGACTCTGGAAACACCATATATTTT. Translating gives CASRLTDSGNTIYF.

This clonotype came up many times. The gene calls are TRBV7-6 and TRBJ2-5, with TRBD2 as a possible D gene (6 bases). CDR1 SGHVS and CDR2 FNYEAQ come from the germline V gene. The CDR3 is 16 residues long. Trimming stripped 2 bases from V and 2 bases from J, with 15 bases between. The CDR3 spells CASSLKRDGLQETQYF. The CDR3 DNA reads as TGTGCCAGCAGCTTAAAAAGGGACGGACTACAAGAGACCCAGTACTTC. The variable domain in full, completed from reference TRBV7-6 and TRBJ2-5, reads GAGVSQSPRYKVTKRGQDVALRCDPISGHVSLYWYRQALGQGPEFLTYFNYEAQQDKSGLPNDRFSAERPEGSISTLTIQRTEQRDSAMYRCASSLKRDGLQETQYFGPGTRLLVL.

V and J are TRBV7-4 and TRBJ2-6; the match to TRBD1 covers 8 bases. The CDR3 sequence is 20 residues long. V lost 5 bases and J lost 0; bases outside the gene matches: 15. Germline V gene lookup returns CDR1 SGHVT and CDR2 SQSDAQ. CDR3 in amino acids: CASSPTTRTGMDSGANVLTF. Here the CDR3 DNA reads TGTGCCAGCAGCCCCACGACCCGGACAGGGATGGACTCTGGGGCCAACGTCCTGACTTTC.

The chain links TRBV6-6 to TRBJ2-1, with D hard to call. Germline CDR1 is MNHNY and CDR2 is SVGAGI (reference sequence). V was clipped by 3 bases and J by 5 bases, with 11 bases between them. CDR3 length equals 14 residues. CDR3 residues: CASSYPVPDNEQFF. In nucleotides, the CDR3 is TGTGCCAGCAGTTATCCGGTACCAGACAATGAGCAGTTCTTC.

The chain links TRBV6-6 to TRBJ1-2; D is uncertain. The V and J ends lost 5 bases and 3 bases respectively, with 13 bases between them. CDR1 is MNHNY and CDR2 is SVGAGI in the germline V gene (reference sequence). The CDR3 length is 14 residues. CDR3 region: CASSEKESHYGYTF. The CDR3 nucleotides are TGTGCCAGCAGTGAGAAGGAGAGCCACTATGGCTACACCTTC.

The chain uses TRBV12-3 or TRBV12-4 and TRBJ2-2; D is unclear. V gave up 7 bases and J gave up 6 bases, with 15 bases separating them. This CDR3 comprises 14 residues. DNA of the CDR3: TGTGCCAGCACTACGGACCCTTCGGCCGGGGAGCTGTTTTTT. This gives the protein CASTTDPSAGELFF.

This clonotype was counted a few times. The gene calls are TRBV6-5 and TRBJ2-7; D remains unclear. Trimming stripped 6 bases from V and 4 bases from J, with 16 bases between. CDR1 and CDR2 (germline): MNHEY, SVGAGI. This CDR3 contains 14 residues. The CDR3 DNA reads TGTGCCAGCAGCACTCTTGCGAATCGGTACGAGCAGTACTTC. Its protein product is CASSTLANRYEQYF.

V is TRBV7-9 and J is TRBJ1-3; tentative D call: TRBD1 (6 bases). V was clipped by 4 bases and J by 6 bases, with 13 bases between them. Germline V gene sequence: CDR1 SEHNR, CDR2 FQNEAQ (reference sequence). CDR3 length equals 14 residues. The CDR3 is CASSSPGQPNTIYF. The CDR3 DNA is TGTGCCAGCAGCTCTCCGGGACAACCAAACACCATATATTTT.

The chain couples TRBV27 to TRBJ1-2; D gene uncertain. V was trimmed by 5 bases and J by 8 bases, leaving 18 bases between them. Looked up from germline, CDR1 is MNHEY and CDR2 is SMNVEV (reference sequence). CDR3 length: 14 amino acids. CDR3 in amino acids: CASSHHTGRYGYTF. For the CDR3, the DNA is TGTGCCAGCAGTCACCACACCGGCCGATACGGCTACACCTTC.

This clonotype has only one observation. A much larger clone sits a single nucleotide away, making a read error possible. DNA for the CDR3: TGTGCCAGTTACAGGGACACCGGGGAGCTGTTTTTT. It specifies CASYRDTGELFF. This chain connects TRBV19 to TRBJ2-2, with a tentative D call TRBD1 (6 bases). CDR3 size: 12 residues. V was pared by 8 bases and J by 3 bases, with 7 bases between. Germline assignment: CDR1 LNHDA and CDR2 SQIVND (reference sequence).

The CDR3 here is CASSEALPGAGMNTEAFF. CDR3 DNA: TGTGCCAGCAGTGAAGCGCTCCCAGGGGCCGGCATGAACACTGAAGCTTTCTTT. V gene TRBV2 combines with J gene TRBJ1-1; TRBD1 is a possible D gene (6 bases). There are 18 residues in the CDR3. V shed 0 bases and J shed 0 bases, with 17 bases lying between them. Germline V gene sequence: CDR1 SNHLY, CDR2 FYNNEI.

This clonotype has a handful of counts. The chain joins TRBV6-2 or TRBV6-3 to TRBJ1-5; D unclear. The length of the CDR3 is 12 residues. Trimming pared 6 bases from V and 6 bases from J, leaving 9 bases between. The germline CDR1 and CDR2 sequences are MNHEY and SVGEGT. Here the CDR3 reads CASSAVAQPQHF. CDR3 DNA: TGTGCCAGCAGCGCCGTTGCTCAGCCCCAGCATTTT.

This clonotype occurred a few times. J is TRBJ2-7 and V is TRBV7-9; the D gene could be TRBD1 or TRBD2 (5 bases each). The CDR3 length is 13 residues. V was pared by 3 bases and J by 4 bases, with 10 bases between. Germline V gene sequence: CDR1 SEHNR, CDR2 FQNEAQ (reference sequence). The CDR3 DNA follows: TGTGCCAGCAGCTTTGGGGGTAATTACGAGCAGTACGTC. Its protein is CASSFGGNYEQYV.

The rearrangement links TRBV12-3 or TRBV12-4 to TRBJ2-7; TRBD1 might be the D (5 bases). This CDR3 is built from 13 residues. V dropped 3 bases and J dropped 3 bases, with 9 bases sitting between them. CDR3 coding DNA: TGTGCCAGCAGTTTTAATACAGGCTACGAGCAGTACGTC. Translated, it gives CASSFNTGYEQYV.

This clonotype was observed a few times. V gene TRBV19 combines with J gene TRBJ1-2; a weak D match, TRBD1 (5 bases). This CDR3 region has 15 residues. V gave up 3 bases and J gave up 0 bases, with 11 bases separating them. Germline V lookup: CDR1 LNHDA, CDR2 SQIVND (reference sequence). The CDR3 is CASSIDGHANYGYTF. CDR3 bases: TGTGCCAGTAGTATCGACGGACACGCTAACTATGGCTACACCTTC.

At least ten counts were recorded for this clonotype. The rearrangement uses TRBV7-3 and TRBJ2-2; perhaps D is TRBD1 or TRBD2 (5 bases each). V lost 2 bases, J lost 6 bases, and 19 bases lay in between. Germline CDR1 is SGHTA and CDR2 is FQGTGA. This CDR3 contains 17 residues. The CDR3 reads CASSLRDGEGVSGELFF. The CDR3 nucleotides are TGTGCCAGCAGCTTACGGGACGGAGAAGGGGTCTCCGGGGAGCTGTTTTTT.

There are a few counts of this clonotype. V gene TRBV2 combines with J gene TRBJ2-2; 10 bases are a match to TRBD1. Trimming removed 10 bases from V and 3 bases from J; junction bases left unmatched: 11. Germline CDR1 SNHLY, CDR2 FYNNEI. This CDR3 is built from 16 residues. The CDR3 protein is CAIEPGQGTYTGELFF. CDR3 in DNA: TGTGCCATAGAGCCGGGACAGGGGACTTACACCGGGGAGCTGTTTTTT.

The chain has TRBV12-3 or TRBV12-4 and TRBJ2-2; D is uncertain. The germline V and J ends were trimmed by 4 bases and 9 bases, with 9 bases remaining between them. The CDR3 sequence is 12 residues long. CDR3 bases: TGTGCCAGCAGTTGGAACGGAAGGGAGCTGTTTTTT. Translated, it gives CASSWNGRELFF.

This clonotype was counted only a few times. The CDR3 reads CASSVWEGTDTQYF. The CDR3 region has the DNA TGTGCCAGCAGCGTTTGGGAGGGCACAGATACGCAGTATTTT. The chain links TRBV9 to TRBJ2-3, with a possible D match to TRBD2 (6 bases). V lost 2 bases and J lost 1, with 8 bases in between. The CDR3 runs 14 residues. CDR1 SGDLS and CDR2 YYNGEE come from the germline V gene.

DNA for the CDR3: TGTGCCACGGGATCGACAGAGGGTCTGACCAAAAACATTCAGTACTTC. Protein product: CATGSTEGLTKNIQYF. This chain links TRBV10-3 with TRBJ2-4; D possibly uses TRBD1 or TRBD2 (5 bases each). Germline CDR1 reads ENHRY; CDR2 reads SYGVKD. The CDR3 runs 16 residues. Trimming cost V 10 bases and J 2 bases, with 21 bases left between them.

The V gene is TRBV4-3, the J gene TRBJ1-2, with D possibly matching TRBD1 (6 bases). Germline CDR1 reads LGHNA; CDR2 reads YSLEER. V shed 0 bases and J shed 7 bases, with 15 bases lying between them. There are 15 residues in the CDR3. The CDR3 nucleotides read TGCGCCAGCAGCCAAGATCGTGGGGGGCTAGGTGGCTACACCTTC. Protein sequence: CASSQDRGGLGGYTF.

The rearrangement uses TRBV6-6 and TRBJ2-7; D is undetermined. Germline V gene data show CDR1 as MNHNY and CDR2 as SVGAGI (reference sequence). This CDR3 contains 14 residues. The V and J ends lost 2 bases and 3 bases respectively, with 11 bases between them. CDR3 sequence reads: CASSYVSGRYEQYV. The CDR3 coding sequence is TGTGCCAGCAGTTACGTATCCGGTCGCTACGAGCAGTACGTC.

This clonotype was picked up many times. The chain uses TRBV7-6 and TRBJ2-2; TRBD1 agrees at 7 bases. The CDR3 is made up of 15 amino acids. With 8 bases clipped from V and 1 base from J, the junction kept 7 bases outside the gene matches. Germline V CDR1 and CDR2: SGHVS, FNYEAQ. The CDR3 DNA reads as TGTGCCAGCCGTACTAGGGACAGGAACACCGGGGAGCTGTTTTTT. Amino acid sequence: CASRTRDRNTGELFF. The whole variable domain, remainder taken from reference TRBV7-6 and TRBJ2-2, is GAGVSQSPRYKVTKRGQDVALRCDPISGHVSLYWYRQALGQGPEFLTYFNYEAQQDKSGLPNDRFSAERPEGSISTLTIQRTEQRDSAMYRCASRTRDRNTGELFFGEGSRLTVL.

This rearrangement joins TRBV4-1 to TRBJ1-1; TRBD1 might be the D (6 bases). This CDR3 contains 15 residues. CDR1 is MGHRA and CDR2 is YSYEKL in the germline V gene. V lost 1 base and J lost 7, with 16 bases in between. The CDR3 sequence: CASSQGGGGQNEAFF. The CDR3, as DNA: TGCGCCAGCAGCCAAGGGGGGGGAGGACAGAATGAAGCTTTCTTT.

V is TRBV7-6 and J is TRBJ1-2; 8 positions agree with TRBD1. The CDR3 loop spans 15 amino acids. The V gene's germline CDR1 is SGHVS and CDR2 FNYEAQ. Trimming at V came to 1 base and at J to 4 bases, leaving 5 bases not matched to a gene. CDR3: CASSLGGQGVYGYTF. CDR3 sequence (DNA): TGTGCCAGCAGCTTAGGTGGACAGGGAGTCTATGGCTACACCTTC.